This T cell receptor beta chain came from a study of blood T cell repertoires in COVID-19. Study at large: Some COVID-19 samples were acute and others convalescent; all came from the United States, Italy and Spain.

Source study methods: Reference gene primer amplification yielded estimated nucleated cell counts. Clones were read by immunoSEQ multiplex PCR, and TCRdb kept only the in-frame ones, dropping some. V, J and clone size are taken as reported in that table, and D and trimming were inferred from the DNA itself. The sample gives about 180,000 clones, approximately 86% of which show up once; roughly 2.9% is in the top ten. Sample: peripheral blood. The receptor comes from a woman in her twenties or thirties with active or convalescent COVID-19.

The CDR3 DNA sequence: TGTGCCAGCAGCTCGGGAGACACTGAAGCTTTCTTT. Translation gives CASSSGDTEAFF. The chain combines TRBV5-4 with TRBJ1-1; D remains ambiguous. V was cut by 3 bases and J by 3 bases, with 6 bases left in between. CDR1 SGHNT and CDR2 YYREEE come from the germline V gene (reference sequence). CDR3 length: 12 residues. Variable domain in full (rest from reference TRBV5-4 and TRBJ1-1): ETGVTQSPTHLIKTRGQQVTLRCSSQSGHNTVSWYQQALGQGPQFIFQYYREEENGRGNFPPRFSGLQFPNYSSELNVNALELDDSALYLCASSSGDTEAFFGQGTRLTVV.